The 17 T cell receptor beta chains below come from one sample, sequenced in a study of T-cell memory formation after mild COVID-19. TCRdb independently ran MiXCR on the 5' RACE reads; one entry per CDR3 protein. This table has hundreds of thousands of distinct CDR3 sequences, roughly 18% appearing once. The sample comprised PBMCs or a T cell subset sorted from them (not recorded which). The receptors were gathered from an adult woman who had mild COVID-19 (a few samples of this study predate the infection). Cell type and time point are not known.

The chain combines TRBV12-3 or TRBV12-4 with TRBJ2-7; 12 nucleotides align to TRBD2. This CDR3 region has 16 residues. Losses at the gene ends were 4 bases for V and 4 bases for J; bases not matched to a gene: 8. The CDR3 DNA follows: TGTGCCAGCAGTTCCACTACTAGCGGGGGGAGGTACGAGCAGTACTTC. Amino acids: CASSSTTSGGRYEQYF.

This clonotype was counted between two and nine times. The chain links TRBV9 to TRBJ2-2; 8 bases are shared with TRBD1. This CDR3 has 16 residues. Germline-derived CDR1 and CDR2 are SGDLS and YYNGEE. V lost 5 bases to trimming and J lost 1 base; unmatched junction nucleotides: 7. CDR3 region: CASRVDRGENTGELFF. CDR3 coding DNA: TGTGCCAGCAGAGTTGACAGGGGTGAGAACACCGGGGAGCTGTTTTTT.

This clonotype came up a few times. This chain joins TRBV6-6 and TRBJ2-6, with 7 bases fitting TRBD1. This CDR3 spans 15 amino acids. V shed 0 bases, J shed 8 bases, and the junction held 4 bases outside the gene matches. Germline-derived CDR1 and CDR2 are MNHNY and SVGAGI (reference sequence). CDR3 loop: CASSYSYRGPNVLTF. Here the CDR3 DNA reads TGTGCCAGCAGTTACTCGTACAGGGGCCCCAACGTCCTGACTTTC.

Only a few counts were recorded for this clonotype. The chain joins TRBV7-2 to TRBJ1-5, with a weak D call TRBD1 (6 bases). CDR1 is SGHTA, CDR2 FQGNSA, per germline. V shed 1 base and J shed 6 bases, with 13 bases lying between them. The CDR3 contains 15 residues. CDR3 amino acids: CASSLGGARGQPQHF. The CDR3 DNA is TGTGCCAGCAGCTTAGGGGGGGCGCGGGGTCAGCCCCAGCATTTT.

The chain uses TRBV20-1 and TRBJ1-2; 8 nucleotides line up with TRBD1. This CDR3 spans 15 amino acids. CDR1 and CDR2 from the germline V gene are DFQATT and SNEGSKA (reference sequence). V trimming: 6 bases; J trimming: 0 bases; junction bases outside the gene matches: 9. The CDR3 DNA sequence: TGCAGTGCAACCGGGACAGGAGGCTCTAACTATGGCTACACCTTC. Protein product: CSATGTGGSNYGYTF.

The rearrangement links TRBV6-2 or TRBV6-3 to TRBJ2-2, with D uncertain. The germline gives CDR1 MNHEY, CDR2 SVGEGT. V was shortened by 2 bases and J by 1 base, with 14 bases between the two germline ends. This CDR3 is 17 amino acids long. Here the CDR3 reads CASSYLAVHENTGELFF. In DNA form, the CDR3 reads TGTGCCAGCAGTTACCTCGCAGTCCACGAGAACACCGGGGAGCTGTTTTTT.

This clonotype has just a few counts. The chain recombines TRBV7-7 with TRBJ2-2, with D perhaps TRBD1 (6 bases). The CDR3 spans 16 residues. Germline CDR1 is SSHAT and CDR2 is FNYEAQ (reference sequence). V lost 2 bases to trimming and J lost 3 bases, with 13 bases between them. DNA for the CDR3: TGTGCCAGCAGCTTATGGCAGGGGAAAGACACCGGGGAGCTGTTTTTT. Its translation: CASSLWQGKDTGELFF.

The CDR3 DNA reads TGTGCCACCAGCAGGGAAGGAGGGGAAGGCTACACCTTC. Amino acid sequence: CATSREGGEGYTF. This rearrangement joins TRBV15 to TRBJ1-2; maybe TRBD1 (5 bases). The CDR3 extends over 13 amino acids. Germline V CDR1 and CDR2: LNHNV, YYDKDF (reference sequence). V lost 3 bases to trimming and J lost 8 bases, with 13 bases between them.

This clonotype was detected a few times. The genes are TRBV18 and TRBJ1-5; weak D call: TRBD1 (5 bases). The CDR3 spans 16 residues. Germline values: CDR1 KGHSH, CDR2 LQKENI. With 2 bases removed from V and 0 bases from J, the gap between germline ends came to 11 bases. The chain's CDR3 is CASSPGASSSNQPQHF. CDR3 bases: TGTGCCAGCTCACCAGGGGCATCGTCTAGCAATCAGCCCCAGCATTTT.

Only a few counts were recorded for this clonotype. The V gene is TRBV7-6, the J gene TRBJ2-2; D perhaps matches TRBD2 (5 bases). V was cut by 3 bases and J by 6 bases, with 14 bases left in between. CDR3 length equals 15 residues. Germline values: CDR1 SGHVS, CDR2 FNYEAQ. The CDR3 region has the DNA TGTGCCAGCAGCTTGCGGACTGAGGGTCCCGGGGAGCTGTTTTTT. Protein product: CASSLRTEGPGELFF.

The table lists this clonotype with a few counts. V is TRBV7-9 and J is TRBJ1-2; D may be TRBD1 (6 bases). The CDR3 extends over 15 amino acids. Germline V lookup: CDR1 SEHNR, CDR2 FQNEAQ (reference sequence). Trimming removed 5 bases at V and 3 bases at J, with 16 bases between. Here the CDR3 reads CASSAGGGQHYGYTF. CDR3 DNA sequence: TGTGCCAGCAGCGCAGGAGGTGGACAGCACTATGGCTACACCTTC.

The chain joins TRBV7-9 to TRBJ2-7, with a tentative D call TRBD1 (6 bases). Per germline, CDR1 SEHNR and CDR2 FQNEAQ (reference sequence). The CDR3 loop spans 15 amino acids. Trimming shortened V by 4 bases and J by 1 base, and 14 bases separated the two germline ends. CDR3: CASSSGTPFSYEQYF. The CDR3 bases are TGTGCCAGCAGCTCCGGGACACCCTTTTCCTACGAGCAGTACTTC.

V and J are TRBV24-1 and TRBJ2-5; 13 positions match TRBD2. This CDR3 region has 17 residues. The V and J ends lost 9 bases and 2 bases, in that order; junction bases with no gene match: 11. In germline, CDR1 is KGHDR, CDR2 SFDVKD. This CDR3 is CATGDVGLAGDQETQYF. The CDR3 DNA reads as TGTGCCACCGGAGATGTAGGACTAGCGGGGGATCAAGAGACCCAGTACTTC.

This clonotype showed up just a few times. The chain is built from TRBV9 and TRBJ2-3; TRBD2 agrees at 9 bases. Losses at the gene ends were 2 bases for V and 0 bases for J; bases not matched to a gene: 1. The CDR3 runs 15 residues. Germline loops: CDR1 SGDLS, CDR2 YYNGEE. CDR3 in DNA: TGTGCCAGCAGCGTGGCGGGGGGGAGCACAGATACGCAGTATTTT. Translation gives CASSVAGGSTDTQYF.

CDR3 DNA sequence: TGTGCCAGCTCACTACAGGGGGCAACAGATTCACCCCTCCACTTT. Translating it yields CASSLQGATDSPLHF. This chain uses TRBV18 with TRBJ1-6, with 9 bases lining up with TRBD1. Germline V gene lookup returns CDR1 KGHSH and CDR2 LQKENI. V was clipped by 4 bases and J by 8 bases; unmatched bases: 6. The CDR3 totals 15 residues.

This clonotype was picked up many times. J is TRBJ2-1 and V is TRBV7-2; the match to TRBD1 covers 7 bases. Per the germline V gene, CDR1 is SGHTA and CDR2 is FQGNSA. The CDR3 runs 15 residues. V lost 5 bases and J lost 9; bases outside the gene matches: 13. The CDR3 sequence: CASSKQGTRTGEQFF. CDR3 nucleotides: TGTGCCAGCAGCAAACAGGGGACGAGGACGGGTGAGCAGTTCTTC.

The rearrangement uses TRBV15 and TRBJ2-5; D may correspond to TRBD1 or TRBD2 (6 bases each). Trimming removed 0 bases at V and 1 base at J, with 18 bases between. Germline CDR1 LNHNV, CDR2 YYDKDF (reference sequence). The CDR3 is 18 amino acids. CDR3 residues: CATSRDLLEGGGQETQYF. The CDR3 DNA is TGTGCCACCAGCAGAGATCTTCTTGAAGGGGGAGGCCAAGAGACCCAGTACTTC.